The 23 T cell receptor beta chains listed next were all sequenced from one sample in a study of blood T cells in healthy people across ages. Through a sample-barcoded 5' primer and a J-beta primer mix, a second PCR was run for roughly 6 to 12 cycles. TCRdb called the 5' RACE reads again in MiXCR, with one record for every CDR3 protein. Here the sample spans approximately 730,000 distinct CDR3 sequences, roughly 45% being singletons. Sequenced input: blood. Source of these receptors: a woman in her sixties or seventies in good health.

V is TRBV9 and J is TRBJ2-2, with TRBD1 as a possible D gene (6 bases). Trimming took 0 bases from V and 0 from J, leaving 6 bases between them. Germline V lookup: CDR1 SGDLS, CDR2 YYNGEE. The CDR3 spans 15 residues. CDR3 in DNA: TGTGCCAGCAGCGTAGGGACAGCGAACACCGGGGAGCTGTTTTTT. As protein: CASSVGTANTGELFF.

The chain uses TRBV15 and TRBJ2-1; no reliable D call. From germline, CDR1 is LNHNV and CDR2 YYDKDF (reference sequence). Trimming pared 0 bases from V and 2 bases from J, leaving 11 bases between. This CDR3 contains 16 residues. This CDR3 reads CATSRDVSSAYNEQFF. Written as DNA, the CDR3 is TGTGCCACCAGCAGAGACGTCAGCTCAGCCTACAATGAGCAGTTCTTC. Complete variable domain (other parts from reference TRBV15 and TRBJ2-1): DAMVIQNPRYQVTQFGKPVTLSCSQTLNHNVMYWYQQKSSQAPKLLFHYYDKDFNNEADTPDNFQSRRPNTSFCFLDIRSPGLGDTAMYLCATSRDVSSAYNEQFFGPGTRLTVL.

A few counts support this clonotype. The V gene is TRBV7-2, the J gene TRBJ2-4; D might be TRBD1 (6 bases). Germline-derived CDR1 and CDR2 are SGHTA and FQGNSA. V was pared by 0 bases and J by 12 bases, with 12 bases between. The CDR3 sequence is 13 residues long. The CDR3: CASSLALQGAQYF. CDR3 in DNA: TGTGCCAGCAGCTTAGCGCTACAGGGCGCTCAGTACTTC.

A few counts support this clonotype. The chain employs TRBV10-1 and TRBJ1-2; unclear D gene. Trimming took 0 bases from V and 6 from J, leaving 8 bases between them. There are 13 residues in the CDR3. Germline V CDR1 and CDR2: WNHNN, SYGVQD (reference sequence). CDR3 nucleotide sequence: TGCGCCAGCAGTGAGTCGATTGGGAATGGCTACACCTTC. Translating gives CASSESIGNGYTF.

This clonotype was recorded a few times. The CDR3 nucleotides are TGCAGTGCCCGACTGCGGCAAGAGACCCAGTACTTC. The encoded protein is CSARLRQETQYF. The chain combines TRBV20-1 with TRBJ2-5; no clear D gene. Germline values: CDR1 DFQATT, CDR2 SNEGSKA (reference sequence). The CDR3 totals 12 residues. V was clipped by 6 bases and J by 2 bases, with 10 bases between them.

Only a few counts were recorded for this clonotype. The chain has TRBV7-6 and TRBJ1-1, with TRBD1 matching 11 bases. The CDR3 spans 17 residues. Per germline, CDR1 SGHVS and CDR2 FNYEAQ. V gave up 5 bases and J gave up 4 bases; unmatched junction bases: 12. CDR3 amino acids: CASSPTFGGQGGTEAFF. CDR3 in DNA: TGTGCCAGCAGCCCCACTTTCGGGGGACAGGGGGGCACTGAAGCTTTCTTT. Combining the CDR3 with reference TRBV7-6 and TRBJ1-1 gives the whole variable domain GAGVSQSPRYKVTKRGQDVALRCDPISGHVSLYWYRQALGQGPEFLTYFNYEAQQDKSGLPNDRFSAERPEGSISTLTIQRTEQRDSAMYRCASSPTFGGQGGTEAFFGQGTRLTVV.

This sequence joins TRBV30 and TRBJ1-1; TRBD1 agrees at 8 bases. The germline gives CDR1 GTSNPN, CDR2 SVGIG (reference sequence). Trimming took 1 base from V and 9 from J; bases not matched to a gene: 10. The CDR3 totals 14 residues. CDR3 coding DNA: TGTGCCTGGAGTGATGGGGGCAGGGGGCAAAAAGCTTTCTTT. Amino acid sequence: CAWSDGGRGQKAFF.

This clonotype has just a few counts. The rearrangement uses TRBV20-1 and TRBJ1-2; 11 nucleotides match TRBD1. There are 15 residues in the CDR3. J was trimmed by 8 bases and V by 5 bases; bases with no gene match: 13. Per germline, CDR1 DFQATT and CDR2 SNEGSKA (reference sequence). The CDR3 reads CSASAPDRGLGGYTF. The CDR3 bases are TGCAGTGCTTCCGCCCCGGACAGGGGGCTAGGAGGCTACACCTTC.

Details on this clonotype: The junction differs from germline at one of its ends, possibly a read error. The V and J genes are TRBV6-1 and TRBJ2-5; D is possibly TRBD1 (6 bases). The CDR3 contains 15 residues. The germline V gene has CDR1 MNHNS and CDR2 SASEGT. The CDR3 region has the DNA TGTGCCAGCAGTGAAGCGCTAGGGGGACAAGAGACCCGGTACTTC. Translating it yields CASSEALGGQETRYF.

This clonotype was found many times. This CDR3 is CASSLRYNEQFF. CDR3 nucleotide sequence: TGTGCCAGCAGTTTACGGTACAATGAGCAGTTCTTC. V gene TRBV28 combines with J gene TRBJ2-1; D unclear. The CDR3 extends over 12 amino acids. Trimming cost V 2 bases and J 4 bases, with 3 bases left between them. Germline V lookup: CDR1 MDHEN, CDR2 SYDVKM.

The sample holds a few counts of this clonotype. The chain employs TRBV30 and TRBJ1-4; D not certain. Germline V gene sequence: CDR1 GTSNPN, CDR2 SVGIG (reference sequence). The V end was cut by 2 bases, the J end by 0 bases, with 7 bases between. There are 14 residues in the CDR3. The CDR3 bases are TGTGCCTGGAGTCCGGCCTCAACTAATGAAAAACTGTTTTTT. Its protein is CAWSPASTNEKLFF.

A remark on this clonotype: This clone may be a read error of a much larger clone one base away. This sequence joins TRBV27 and TRBJ1-2, with TRBD1 matching over 7 bases. Per the germline V gene, CDR1 is MNHEY and CDR2 is SMNVEV (reference sequence). This CDR3 has 12 amino acids. Trimming at V came to 9 bases and at J to 10 bases, leaving 11 bases not matched to a gene. This CDR3 reads CASTTGQSPYTF. The CDR3 DNA sequence: TGTGCCAGTACTACGGGACAGAGTCCCTACACCTTC.

The chain has TRBV20-1 and TRBJ1-4; D possibly corresponds to TRBD1 (5 bases). The CDR3 loop spans 14 amino acids. Germline CDR1 is DFQATT and CDR2 is SNEGSKA (reference sequence). V was shortened by 6 bases and J by 4 bases, with 15 bases between the two germline ends. The CDR3 DNA follows: TGCAGTGCCGACCCCTGGGGGGGTAATGAAAAACTGTTTTTT. Protein product: CSADPWGGNEKLFF.

The chain carries TRBV27 and TRBJ2-7, with TRBD2 matching 7 bases. CDR1 and CDR2 from the germline V gene are MNHEY and SMNVEV (reference sequence). J was trimmed by 3 bases and V by 3 bases; bases with no gene match: 8. The CDR3 is 15 residues long. The CDR3 region has the DNA TGTGCCAGCAGTTTGGGCGGGAGTTTTTACTACGAGCAGTACTTC. Translated: CASSLGGSFYYEQYF.

This clonotype was found a few times. The V and J genes are TRBV3-1 and TRBJ2-6; maybe TRBD1 (5 bases). The CDR3 extends over 18 amino acids. Trimming pared 2 bases from V and 1 base from J, leaving 15 bases between. Germline V lookup: CDR1 LGHDT, CDR2 YNNKEL (reference sequence). CDR3 DNA: TGTGCCAGCAGCCAACCTGGGGCCAAACAGTCTGGGGCCAACGTCCTGACTTTC. It translates to CASSQPGAKQSGANVLTF.

In regard to this clonotype: Just one base apart from a much larger clone, this may be a read error. V usage is TRBV28 and J usage is TRBJ2-1, with 7 bases fitting TRBD1. The DNA end is more similar to TRBJ2-7, so the J call may be wrong. Per germline, CDR1 MDHEN and CDR2 SYDVKM. The CDR3 sequence is 15 residues long. CDR3 region: CASSLRDSGYNEQYF. The CDR3 coding sequence is TGTGCCAGCAGTCTCCGGGACAGCGGTTACAATGAGCAGTACTTC.

The gene calls are TRBV20-1 and TRBJ1-5, with 8 positions matching TRBD1. The CDR3 has 15 amino acids. Germline-derived CDR1 and CDR2 are DFQATT and SNEGSKA (reference sequence). The J segment lost 5 bases and the V segment lost 6 bases, leaving 12 bases of the junction unmatched. CDR3 in amino acids: CSAQSIGQGHQPQHF. In DNA form, the CDR3 reads TGCAGTGCCCAGTCGATCGGACAGGGCCATCAGCCCCAGCATTTT.

This chain uses TRBV2 with TRBJ1-6; D call uncertain. From germline, CDR1 is SNHLY and CDR2 FYNNEI. The germline V and J ends were trimmed by 11 bases and 7 bases, with 18 bases remaining between them. This CDR3 spans 14 amino acids. The CDR3 here is CAGKQDGVNSPLHF. The CDR3, as DNA: TGTGCCGGCAAGCAGGATGGGGTGAATTCACCCCTCCACTTT.

The CDR3 spells CASSPPGRAKTEAFF. CDR3 nucleotide sequence: TGTGCCAGCAGTCCGCCCGGACGGGCTAAGACAGAAGCTTTCTTT. This chain links TRBV12-3 or TRBV12-4 with TRBJ1-1; D uncertain. V shed 5 bases and J shed 8 bases, with 21 bases lying between them. The CDR3 is made up of 15 amino acids.

Points on this clonotype: It may be a read error: a sequence one base away is much more abundant. The rearrangement uses TRBV12-3 or TRBV12-4 and TRBJ2-5; D ambiguous. The CDR3 totals 15 residues. Between the trimmed V and J ends, which lost 2 bases and 5 bases, there was a span of 15 bases. CDR3 nucleotides: TGTGCCAGCAGTTTAAGAGCAGCCGTAGGGGAGACCCAGTACTTC. This translates into CASSLRAAVGETQYF.

V is TRBV5-1 and J is TRBJ2-3; 7 nucleotides line up with TRBD1. CDR3 length: 16 amino acids. CDR1 SGHRS and CDR2 YFSETQ come from the germline V gene. V was pared by 4 bases and J by 2 bases, with 10 bases of the junction left unmatched. CDR3 residues: CASSGRQGEHTDTQYF. The CDR3 DNA sequence: TGCGCCAGCAGCGGCCGACAGGGAGAGCACACAGATACGCAGTATTTT. Together with reference TRBV5-1 and TRBJ2-3, the CDR3 gives the full variable domain: KAGVTQTPRYLIKTRGQQVTLSCSPISGHRSVSWYQQTPGQGLQFLFEYFSETQRNKGNFPGRFSGRQFSNSRSEMNVSTLELGDSALYLCASSGRQGEHTDTQYFGPGTRLTVL.

This chain links TRBV27 with TRBJ2-2, with 15 nucleotides matching TRBD2. Germline assignment: CDR1 MNHEY and CDR2 SMNVEV (reference sequence). The length of the CDR3 is 18 residues. Trimming took 0 bases from V and 5 from J; bases not matched to a gene: 4. The CDR3 nucleotides read TGTGCCAGCAGTTTATCCGGGACTAGCGGGAGGTTAACCGGGGAGCTGTTTTTT. Its protein is CASSLSGTSGRLTGELFF.

The V gene is TRBV18, the J gene TRBJ2-7; D call uncertain. The CDR3 runs to 15 residues. Trimming took off 2 bases at V and 6 bases at J, with 17 bases between the two ends. Germline lookup yields CDR1 KGHSH and CDR2 LQKENI. The CDR3 DNA reads TGTGCCAGCTCACCAGTCGCAATCGGAAAAATCGAGCAGTACTTC. It specifies CASSPVAIGKIEQYF.